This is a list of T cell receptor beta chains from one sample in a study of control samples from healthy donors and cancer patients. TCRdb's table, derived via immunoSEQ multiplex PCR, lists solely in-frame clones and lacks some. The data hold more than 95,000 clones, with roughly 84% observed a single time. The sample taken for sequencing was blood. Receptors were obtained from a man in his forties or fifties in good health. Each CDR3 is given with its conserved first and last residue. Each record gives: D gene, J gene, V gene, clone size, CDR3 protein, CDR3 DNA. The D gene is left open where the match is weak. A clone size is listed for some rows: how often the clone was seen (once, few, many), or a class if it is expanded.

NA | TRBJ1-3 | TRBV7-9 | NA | CASRREGGAGNTIYF | TGTGCCAGCAGACGTGAGGGTGGAGCGGGAAACACCATATATTTT
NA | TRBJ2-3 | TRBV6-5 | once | CASSYGTHRGDTQYF | TGTGCCAGCAGTTACGGGACACACCGGGGAGATACGCAGTATTTT
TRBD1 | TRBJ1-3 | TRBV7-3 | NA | CASSGPGQGAYGNTIYF | TGTGCCAGCAGCGGCCCGGGACAGGGGGCTTATGGAAACACCATATATTTT
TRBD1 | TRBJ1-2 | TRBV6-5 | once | CASSYGTDQGYGYTF | TGTGCCAGCAGTTACGGGACAGATCAGGGTTATGGCTACACCTTC
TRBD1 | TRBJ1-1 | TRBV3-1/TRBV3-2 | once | CASSQRQGVHLKPVF | TGTGCCAGCAGCCAACGACAGGGCGTACACTTGAAGCCAGTCTTT
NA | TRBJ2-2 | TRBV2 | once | CASSEPRSTGELFF | TGTGCCAGCAGTGAACCCCGGTCGACCGGGGAGCTGTTTTTT
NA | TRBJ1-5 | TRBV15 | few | CATSRTAIYQPQHF | TGTGCCACCAGCAGGACAGCAATTTATCAGCCCCAGCATTTT
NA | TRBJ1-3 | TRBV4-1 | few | CASSQDDWLRGNTIYF | TGCGCCAGCAGCCAAGATGACTGGTTACGTGGAAACACCATATATTTT
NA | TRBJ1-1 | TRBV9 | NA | CASSVSPQSTEAFF | TGTGCCAGCAGCGTGAGTCCCCAGAGTACTGAAGCTTTCTTT
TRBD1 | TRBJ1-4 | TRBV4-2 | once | CASSQDQGGGEKLFF | TGTGCCAGCAGCCAAGATCAGGGAGGGGGCGAAAAACTGTTTTTT
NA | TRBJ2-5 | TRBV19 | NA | CASSIAQSPWETQYF | TGTGCCAGTAGTATAGCTCAGTCCCCCTGGGAGACCCAGTACTTC
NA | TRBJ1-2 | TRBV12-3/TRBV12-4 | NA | CASSWQSPGGYTF | TGTGCCAGCAGTTGGCAATCCCCGGGAGGCTACACCTTC
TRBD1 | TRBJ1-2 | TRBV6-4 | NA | CASSDRTGGQYGGYTF | TGTGCCAGCAGTGACAGGACAGGGGGCCAGTATGGGGGCTACACCTTC
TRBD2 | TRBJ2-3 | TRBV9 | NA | CASSPIEGGPTDTQYF | TGTGCCAGCAGCCCGATCGAGGGAGGGCCCACAGATACGCAGTATTTT
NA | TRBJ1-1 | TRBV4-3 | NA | CASSQDWGTYEAFF | TGCGCCAGCAGCCAGGATTGGGGAACCTATGAAGCTTTCTTT
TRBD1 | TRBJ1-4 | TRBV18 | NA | CASTPDRETNEKLFF | TGTGCCAGCACCCCGGACAGGGAAACTAATGAAAAACTGTTTTTT
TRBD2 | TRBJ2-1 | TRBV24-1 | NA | CATSDPGTSGNEQFF | TGTGCCACCAGTGATCCTGGGACTAGCGGGAATGAGCAGTTCTTC
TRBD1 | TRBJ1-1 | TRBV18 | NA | CASSPDRATEAFF | TGTGCCAGCTCACCCGACAGGGCCACTGAAGCTTTCTTT
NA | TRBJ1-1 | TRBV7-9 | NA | CASSFGEQNLAEAFF | TGTGCCAGCAGCTTCGGTGAACAGAATCTCGCTGAAGCTTTCTTT
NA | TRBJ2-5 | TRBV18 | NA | CASSPRLGETQYF | TGTGCCAGCTCACCCAGACTAGGGGAGACCCAGTACTTC
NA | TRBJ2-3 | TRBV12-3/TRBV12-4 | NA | CASGYSTDTQYF | TGTGCCAGCGGCTACAGCACAGATACGCAGTATTTT
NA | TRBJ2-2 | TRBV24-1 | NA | CATSDTNTGELFF | TGTGCCACCAGTGATACTAACACCGGGGAGCTGTTTTTT
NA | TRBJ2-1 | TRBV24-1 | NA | CATSDYGTPYNEQFF | TGTGCCACCAGTGATTACGGGACCCCCTACAATGAGCAGTTCTTC
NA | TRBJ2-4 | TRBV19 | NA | CASSKGPTGNKNIQYF | TGTGCCAGTAGTAAGGGCCCTACAGGGAACAAAAACATTCAGTACTTC
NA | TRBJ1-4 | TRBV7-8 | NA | CASSSPAGGNEKLFF | TGTGCCAGCAGCTCCCCCGCCGGGGGTAATGAAAAACTGTTTTTT
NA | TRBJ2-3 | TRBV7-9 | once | CASSLAGGANTQYF | TGTGCCAGCAGCTTAGCGGGGGGGGCAAATACGCAGTATTTT
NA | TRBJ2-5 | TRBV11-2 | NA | CASRTLGRGPNQETQYF | TGTGCCAGCAGAACCCTGGGGCGGGGGCCAAACCAAGAGACCCAGTACTTC
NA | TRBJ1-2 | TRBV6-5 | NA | CASSYRSQGFGYTF | TGTGCCAGCAGTTACCGCTCACAGGGTTTTGGCTACACCTTC
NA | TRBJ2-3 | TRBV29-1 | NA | CSASQGPRDTQYF | TGCAGCGCCTCTCAGGGGCCAAGAGATACGCAGTATTTT
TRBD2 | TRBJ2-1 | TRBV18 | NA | CASSPTSGGYNEQFF | TGTGCCAGCTCACCTACTAGCGGGGGCTACAATGAGCAGTTCTTC
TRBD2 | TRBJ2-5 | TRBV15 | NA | CATSRDRGGETQYF | TGTGCCACCAGCAGAGATCGCGGGGGGGAGACCCAGTACTTC
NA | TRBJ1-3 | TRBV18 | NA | CASSPPGPGNTIYF | TGTGCCAGCTCACCGCCGGGGCCTGGAAACACCATATATTTT